This TCR beta chain was captured in a study of T cell changes during pregnancy in multiple sclerosis. Germline V gives CDR1 LGHNA, CDR2 YNFKEQ. J gave up 7 bases and V 1 base, and 12 bases lay outside the gene matches. CDR3 length equals 16 residues. Profiling relied on immunoSEQ multiplex PCR, and the TCRdb table lists in-frame clones only, not all of them. In the table there are about 40,000 clones, 75% to 90% of which are singletons. V gene TRBV4-2 combines with J gene TRBJ1-2; 7 nucleotides agree with TRBD1. The sequence was obtained from a female donor in good health, enrolled as a control in a pregnancy study. Sample: peripheral blood, taken in the first trimester of pregnancy. The CDR3 is CASSQVAPGQRAGYTF. The DNA for the CDR3 is TGTGCCAGCAGCCAAGTTGCTCCGGGACAGAGAGCTGGCTACACCTTC.